Included here is one TCR beta chain sequence, with context. Cohort placement rested on clinical history that participants reported themselves. Exposed participants encountered a COVID-19 case during the 2 weeks preceding study entry. V lost 3 bases to trimming and J lost 3 bases; unmatched junction nucleotides: 12. The CDR3 is made up of 16 amino acids. Germline V lookup: CDR1 SGHNT, CDR2 YYREEE (reference sequence). This specimen belongs to a study of blood T cell repertoires in COVID-19. Repertoires were generated with immunoSEQ multiplex PCR, while TCRdb's copy carries only in-frame clones and drops some. The profile shows about 260,000 clones, around 90% of them singletons.

The sample taken for sequencing was PBMCs or T cells enriched from blood (not recorded which). This receptor was taken from a middle-aged man who had been exposed to COVID-19. This sequence joins TRBV5-4 and TRBJ2-7, with 7 nucleotides matching TRBD1. CDR3 sequence reads: CASSSSRQGTHYEQYF. In DNA form, the CDR3 reads TGTGCCAGCAGCTCTTCGAGACAGGGAACTCACTACGAGCAGTACTTC. Based on the CDR3 plus reference TRBV5-4 and TRBJ2-7, the full variable domain is ETGVTQSPTHLIKTRGQQVTLRCSSQSGHNTVSWYQQALGQGPQFIFQYYREEENGRGNFPPRFSGLQFPNYSSELNVNALELDDSALYLCASSSSRQGTHYEQYFGPGTRLTVT.